This is a list of T cell receptor beta chains from one sample in a study of blood T cells in healthy people across ages. TCRdb redid the calling of the 5' RACE reads with MiXCR, one entry per CDR3 protein. The sample lists some 1.5 million distinct CDR3 sequences, about 28% occurring once. Sequencing was done on a sample of blood. The receptor set was obtained from a woman aged 25-40 years in good health. Both conserved end residues are part of each CDR3. D genes are given only for firm matches. Clone size is not always given. Where it is, it says once, few, many or a class for expanded clones.

>TRBV27|NA|NA|TRBJ2-7
TGTGCCAGCAGTCACCTACTGGGCTACTACAATGAGCAGTACTTC
CASSHLLGYYNEQYF
>TRBV7-3|NA|few|TRBJ2-5
TGTGCCAGCAGCACCTCCCCCCGCGGGACCCAGTACTTC
CASSTSPRGTQYF
>TRBV7-2|TRBD2|many|TRBJ2-7
TGTGCCAGCAACCCTCGCCACCTAGCGGCGTCCTACGAGCAGTACTTC
CASNPRHLAASYEQYF
>TRBV27|NA|NA|TRBJ1-2
TGTGCCAGCAGTTTGTCAACAGGGAGTCTCGGCTACACCTTC
CASSLSTGSLGYTF
>TRBV27|NA|NA|TRBJ1-1
TGTGCCAGCAGTTTGCAACAGGAAGATGAAGCTTTCTTT
CASSLQQEDEAFF
>TRBV7-2|NA|few|TRBJ2-4
TGTGCCAGCAGCTCGGGACCCGTAATAACCAAAAACATTCAGTACTTC
CASSSGPVITKNIQYF
>TRBV5-1|NA|once|TRBJ1-1
TGCGCCAGCAGCTTGGCGGGGGGCGGGGCCGTTGAAGCTTTCTTT
CASSLAGGGAVEAFF
>TRBV7-3|NA|many|TRBJ2-3
TGTGCCAGCAGCTTAGGTAGTAGACAGTATTTT
CASSLGSRQYF
>TRBV12-3/TRBV12-4|TRBD1|NA|TRBJ1-6
TGTGCCAGCAGGACAGGGGTCTCCTATAATTCACCCCTCCACTTT
CASRTGVSYNSPLHF
>TRBV12-3/TRBV12-4|NA|many|TRBJ2-1
TGTGCCAGCAGGGGAGGTAATGAGCAGTTCTTC
CASRGGNEQFF
>TRBV6-6|NA|NA|TRBJ1-1
TGTGCCAGCACCCCAACCAGAACAGGGAGCAGTGAAACTTTCTTT
CASTPTRTGSSETFF
>TRBV12-3/TRBV12-4|NA|NA|TRBJ2-1
TGTGCCAGCACCACGAGGGCAGGGGTCTCCTACAATGAGCAGTTCTTC
CASTTRAGVSYNEQFF
>TRBV2|TRBD2|NA|TRBJ2-1
TGTGCCAGCAGTATGGGACTAGGGGTCAATGAGCAGTTCTTC
CASSMGLGVNEQFF
>TRBV10-3|NA|few|TRBJ1-2
TGTGCCATCAGTGAGTCCATCCTAAACTATGGCTACACCTTC
CAISESILNYGYTF
>TRBV20-1|TRBD2|few|TRBJ2-2
TGCAGTGCTAGTCGAACTAGCGGGGGTAACACCGGGGAGCTGTTTTTT
CSASRTSGGNTGELFF
>TRBV6-2/TRBV6-3|NA|NA|TRBJ2-7
TGTGCCAGCAGTTACCTACACGGAGCATACGAGCAGTACTTC
CASSYLHGAYEQYF
>TRBV25-1|NA|once|TRBJ2-1
TGTGCCAGCAGTCCATGGGGCCCCGGCTCCTACAATGAGCAGTTCTTC
CASSPWGPGSYNEQFF
>TRBV19|NA|NA|TRBJ2-3
TGTACCAGTAGTACCACGGGGCCTAGCACATATACGCAGTATTTT
CTSSTTGPSTYTQYF
>TRBV7-8|TRBD1|once|TRBJ2-3
TGTGCCAGCAGCTCCCCCGGACAGGGGGCTTGGGGCACAGATACGCAGTATTTT
CASSSPGQGAWGTDTQYF
>TRBV28|NA|NA|TRBJ2-1
TGTGCCAGCAGCTTCCTATATACTGAGCAGTTCTTC
CASSFLYTEQFF
>TRBV30|NA|NA|TRBJ1-2
TGTGCCTGGAGTGTACTTGGGGCAGGGAACACCTTC
CAWSVLGAGNTF
>TRBV20-1|TRBD2|many|TRBJ2-3
TGCAGTGCTAGAGACCCCGAGGGTAGCGGGGACCTGGATACGCAGTATTTT
CSARDPEGSGDLDTQYF
>TRBV9|NA|many|TRBJ2-3
TGTGCCAGCGGCCAAAGGGGCCCTTGGGATACGCAGTATTTT
CASGQRGPWDTQYF
>TRBV6-2/TRBV6-3|TRBD1|NA|TRBJ1-4
TGTGCCAGCACCGGAGGAACGACAGGGCGAAGGCAAAAACTGTTTTTT
CASTGGTTGRRQKLFF
>TRBV28|NA|many|TRBJ1-2
TGTGCCAGCAGTTTAGAGCCAGCGGGGTATGGCTACACCTTC
CASSLEPAGYGYTF
>TRBV2|TRBD2|NA|TRBJ2-1
TGTGCCAGTCTAGCGGGGGCCGACAATGAGCAGTTCTTC
CASLAGADNEQFF
>TRBV12-3/TRBV12-4|NA|many|TRBJ1-2
TGTGCCAGCAGCCCAGCCCGGATAGATGGCTACACCTTC
CASSPARIDGYTF
>TRBV7-9|NA|NA|TRBJ2-7
TGTGCCAGCAGCTTATTTCGCTCCTACAATGAGCAGTACTTC
CASSLFRSYNEQYF
>TRBV20-1|TRBD2|many|TRBJ2-1
TGCAGTGCTAGAGCCGGGACTAGCGATGAGCAGTTCTTC
CSARAGTSDEQFF
>TRBV29-1|NA|NA|TRBJ2-1
TGCAGCGTTAAAGGAAAGCAAAAGGATAACTCCTACAATGAGCAGTTCTTC
CSVKGKQKDNSYNEQFF
>TRBV29-1|NA|NA|TRBJ1-2
TGCAGCGCCTCCACACAGCAAAACTATGGCTACACCTTC
CSASTQQNYGYTF
>TRBV5-5|NA|few|TRBJ1-2
TGTGCCAGCAGCCCGCAGACGGATACGAACTATGGCTACACCTTC
CASSPQTDTNYGYTF
>TRBV20-1|TRBD2|few|TRBJ2-1
TGCAGTGCTCGGACTAGCGGGGGGTCGGCGAGCTCCTACAATGAGCAGTTCTTC
CSARTSGGSASSYNEQFF
>TRBV4-2|TRBD2|NA|TRBJ2-3
TGTGCCAGCAGCCAAGGGTCTAGCGGATTCACAGATACGCAGTATTTT
CASSQGSSGFTDTQYF
>TRBV7-9|NA|few|TRBJ2-7
TGTGCCAGCAGCTTTCGTGGGTTGGACGAGCAGTACTTC
CASSFRGLDEQYF
>TRBV5-1|NA|NA|TRBJ2-7
TGCGCCAGCAGCTTGGGGCCCGCCTCCGGGGCCTACGAGCAGTACTTC
CASSLGPASGAYEQYF
>TRBV20-1|TRBD2|NA|TRBJ2-3
TGCAGTGCCAGAGGGACTAGCGCCACAGATACGCAGTATTTT
CSARGTSATDTQYF
>TRBV7-8|NA|NA|TRBJ1-6
TGTGCCAGACTGACTCGATCACCCCTCCACTTT
CARLTRSPLHF
>TRBV6-5|TRBD1|NA|TRBJ1-1
TGTGCCAGCAGTTACGAGGGACAGTTGAACACTGAAGCTTTCTTT
CASSYEGQLNTEAFF
>TRBV29-1|TRBD2|many|TRBJ2-7
TGCAGCGTTGAATCCGAGGGAGGGAGTTACGAGCAGTACTTC
CSVESEGGSYEQYF
>TRBV11-3|TRBD2|NA|TRBJ2-5
TGTGCCAGCAGCTTATTTGGGACTAGTGGAGAGACCCAGTACTTC
CASSLFGTSGETQYF
>TRBV3-1|TRBD2|NA|TRBJ2-1
TGTGCCAACAGCCAGCCACTAGCGGGAGGGGGCCATGAGCAGTTCTTC
CANSQPLAGGGHEQFF
>TRBV7-2|NA|NA|TRBJ2-5
TGTGCCAGCAGCTTAATTGGACAGACCCAGTACTTC
CASSLIGQTQYF
>TRBV6-2/TRBV6-3|NA|NA|TRBJ2-7
TGTGCCAGCAGTTACTCTCTCAAGAGACCCTCCGGGCTCTACGAGCAGTACTTC
CASSYSLKRPSGLYEQYF
>TRBV11-2|NA|many|TRBJ2-5
TGTGCCAGCAGCTTAAGGGACCCCCAAGAGACCCAGTACTTC
CASSLRDPQETQYF
>TRBV5-1|NA|NA|TRBJ2-7
TGCGCCAGCAGCTCTGGATATGTAGGGACCCCGGGCGAGCAGTACTTC
CASSSGYVGTPGEQYF
>TRBV7-2|TRBD1|few|TRBJ2-3
TGTGCCAGCAGCATAACAGGGGCCACAGATACGCAGTATTTT
CASSITGATDTQYF
>TRBV30|NA|NA|TRBJ1-2
TGTGCCTGGACTAGGACACCCCTGCCCTATGGCCACACCTTC
CAWTRTPLPYGHTF
>TRBV6-5|NA|NA|TRBJ2-3
TGTGCCAGCAGCGGGACTGGCAGGGTGCACACAGATACGCAGTATTTT
CASSGTGRVHTDTQYF
>TRBV6-5|NA|few|TRBJ1-1
TGTGCCAGCAGTTACTCGACCCTGCTAACCAACACTGAAGCTTTCTTT
CASSYSTLLTNTEAFF
>TRBV7-2|TRBD2|many|TRBJ2-3
TGTGCCAGTTACGAGCGGGGGAGCACAGATACGCAGTATTTT
CASYERGSTDTQYF
>TRBV7-6|NA|NA|TRBJ2-5
TGTGCCAGCAGCCTTAGCGGAGAGTACCAAGAGACCCAGTACTTC
CASSLSGEYQETQYF
>TRBV5-6|TRBD1|few|TRBJ2-7
TGTGCCAGCAGCTTGTTGCAGGGGGTCTACGAGCAGTACTTC
CASSLLQGVYEQYF